These 30 T cell receptor beta chains were all obtained from the same sample, sequenced in a study of T cells in Graves' hyperthyroidism and ophthalmopathy. RNA transcripts yielded amplified TCR beta CDR3 regions. An initial round of RT-PCR targeting the TCR CDR3 relied on the HTBI primer set. TCRdb re-called the multiplex PCR reads with MiXCR, one entry per CDR3 protein. Found here are roughly 350,000 distinct CDR3 sequences, approximately 15% of them singletons; the top ten hold 15% to 20%. Material: blood. The receptors were gathered from a woman aged 30 to 39 with Graves' ophthalmopathy.

This clonotype appeared many times. The chain has TRBV11-1 and TRBJ2-1; 13 bases agree with TRBD2. With 1 base clipped from V and 4 bases from J, the junction kept 1 base outside the gene matches. Germline V gene sequence: CDR1 SGHAT, CDR2 FQDESV (reference sequence). There are 16 residues in the CDR3. In DNA, the CDR3 is TGTGCCAGCAGCTTAGTGGGACTAGCGGGATACAATGAGCAGTTCTTC. This sequence encodes CASSLVGLAGYNEQFF.

Many counts were recorded for this clonotype. The chain uses TRBV28 and TRBJ1-5; D ambiguous. The V and J ends lost 3 bases and 0 bases respectively, with 18 bases between them. Germline-derived CDR1 and CDR2 are MDHEN and SYDVKM. The CDR3 loop spans 18 amino acids. The CDR3 reads CASSFPGQISYSNQPQHF. The CDR3 region has the DNA TGTGCCAGCAGTTTTCCTGGGCAGATCTCTTATAGCAATCAGCCCCAGCATTTT.

There are a few counts of this clonotype. This chain uses TRBV4-1 with TRBJ2-7; maybe TRBD1 (5 bases). Trimming took 3 bases from V and 3 from J, leaving 12 bases between them. The CDR3 contains 14 residues. Germline V CDR1 and CDR2: MGHRA, YSYEKL. CDR3 residues: CASSHASQGYEQYF. CDR3 nucleotide sequence: TGCGCCAGCAGCCACGCCTCCCAGGGCTACGAGCAGTACTTC.

The sample holds a few counts of this clonotype. This clone may be a read error of a much larger clone one base away. The J gene is TRBJ1-2, the V gene TRBV28, with TRBD1 identical over 7 bases. CDR3 size: 13 residues. With V trimmed by 3 bases and J by 4 bases, 2 bases remained unmatched. Per germline, CDR1 MDHEN and CDR2 SYDVKM. The CDR3 here is CASSFTGVYGYTF. CDR3 sequence (DNA): TGTGCCAGCAGTTTCACAGGGGTCTATGGCTACACCTTC.

This clonotype was found many times. J is TRBJ1-2 and V is TRBV7-6; TRBD1 aligns across 7 bases. Germline assignment: CDR1 SGHVS and CDR2 FNYEAQ. V was clipped by 8 bases and J by 4 bases; unmatched bases: 7. This CDR3 spans 13 amino acids. The CDR3 reads CASSRGTAYGYTF. The CDR3 region has the DNA TGTGCCAGCTCGCGGGGGACAGCCTATGGCTACACCTTC. The whole variable domain, remainder taken from reference TRBV7-6 and TRBJ1-2, is GAGVSQSPRYKVTKRGQDVALRCDPISGHVSLYWYRQALGQGPEFLTYFNYEAQQDKSGLPNDRFSAERPEGSISTLTIQRTEQRDSAMYRCASSRGTAYGYTFGSGTRLTVV.

This clonotype came up a few times. The V and J genes are TRBV9 and TRBJ2-7; TRBD1 matches at 8 bases. Unmatched junction bases numbered 9, after V lost 0 bases and J lost 7 bases. CDR1 is SGDLS and CDR2 is YYNGEE in the germline V gene. The CDR3 is 15 residues long. As DNA, the CDR3 is TGTGCCAGCAGCGTAGATCACAGGGGGTTCGGAGAGCAGTACTTC. Amino acids: CASSVDHRGFGEQYF. Together with reference TRBV9 and TRBJ2-7, the CDR3 gives the full variable domain: DSGVTQTPKHLITATGQRVTLRCSPRSGDLSVYWYQQSLDQGLQFLIQYYNGEERAKGNILERFSAQQFPDLHSELNLSSLELGDSALYFCASSVDHRGFGEQYFGPGTRLTVT.

This clonotype was counted ten times or more. The chain has TRBV24-1 and TRBJ2-6; TRBD1 matches 9 bases. This CDR3 is built from 18 residues. CDR1 is KGHDR and CDR2 is SFDVKD in the germline V gene. The V gene end was trimmed by 2 bases and the J gene end by 0 bases; junction bases not matched to a gene: 4. For the CDR3, the DNA is TGTGCCACCAGTGATTCGACAGGGGGAGGCTCTGGGGCCAACGTCCTGACTTTC. Encoded protein: CATSDSTGGGSGANVLTF.

Many counts were recorded for this clonotype. The chain links TRBV3-1 to TRBJ2-7; no firm D call. Germline CDR1 reads LGHDT; CDR2 reads YNNKEL (reference sequence). Trimming took off 1 base at V and 4 bases at J, with 5 bases between the two ends. The CDR3 contains 12 residues. CDR3 in amino acids: CASSQGGYEQYF. The CDR3 bases are TGTGCCAGCAGCCAAGGAGGTTACGAGCAGTACTTC.

The chain has TRBV4-1 and TRBJ2-7; 10 bases match TRBD1. With 0 bases clipped from V and 2 bases from J, the junction kept 4 bases outside the gene matches. Germline V CDR1 and CDR2: MGHRA, YSYEKL. The CDR3 length is 16 residues. In DNA form, the CDR3 reads TGCGCCAGCAGCCAAGAAACCGGGACAGGGGCCTACGAGCAGTACTTC. It translates to CASSQETGTGAYEQYF.

This clonotype was seen many times. The rearrangement joins TRBV7-2 to TRBJ2-7; D ambiguous. The CDR3 runs to 13 residues. Trimming left V 0 bases short and J 6 bases short, with 9 bases between. Germline V gene lookup returns CDR1 SGHTA and CDR2 FQGNSA. The CDR3 loop reads CASSLAPASEQYF. The CDR3 DNA is TGTGCCAGCAGCTTAGCCCCAGCTAGCGAGCAGTACTTC.

This clonotype was counted ten times or more. J is TRBJ2-5 and V is TRBV20-1; the match to TRBD2 covers 7 bases. The CDR3 runs 16 residues. The V and J ends lost 2 bases and 5 bases, in that order; junction bases with no gene match: 14. CDR1 DFQATT and CDR2 SNEGSKA come from the germline V gene (reference sequence). This chain's CDR3 is CSARPPLPGGGETQYF. As DNA, the CDR3 is TGCAGTGCTAGACCTCCTTTACCGGGGGGTGGGGAGACCCAGTACTTC.

The V gene is TRBV25-1, the J gene TRBJ2-3, with D possibly TRBD2 on 6 matching bases. V lost 6 bases and J lost 5, with 12 bases in between. The CDR3 is made up of 13 amino acids. Germline CDR1 and CDR2: MGHDK and SYGVNS. The CDR3 reads CASRSGVVDTQYF. CDR3 nucleotide sequence: TGTGCCAGCAGATCGGGGGTAGTAGATACGCAGTATTTT. The full variable domain, its missing parts supplied by reference TRBV25-1 and TRBJ2-3, is EADIYQTPRYLVIGTGKKITLECSQTMGHDKMYWYQQDPGMELHLIHYSYGVNSTEKGDLSSESTVSRIRTEHFPLTLESARPSHTSQYLCASRSGVVDTQYFGPGTRLTVL.

This clonotype was counted many times. The chain links TRBV20-1 to TRBJ2-7; 14 bases map to TRBD2. The CDR3 runs to 14 residues. Germline V gives CDR1 DFQATT, CDR2 SNEGSKA (reference sequence). Trimming removed 3 bases from V and 3 bases from J; junction bases left unmatched: 1. The CDR3 loop is CSASGLAGGYEQYF. CDR3 nucleotides: TGCAGTGCTAGCGGACTAGCGGGGGGCTACGAGCAGTACTTC.

This clonotype was detected many times. The chain recombines TRBV27 with TRBJ1-5; 7 nucleotides line up with TRBD1. The germline CDR1 and CDR2 sequences are MNHEY and SMNVEV (reference sequence). The length of the CDR3 is 17 residues. With 5 bases clipped from V and 5 bases from J, the junction kept 15 bases outside the gene matches. The DNA for the CDR3 is TGTGCCAGCAGTGTGACAGGGACTATCGCACGGGATCAGCCCCAGCATTTT. Translating gives CASSVTGTIARDQPQHF.

In its sample, this clonotype was seen many times. The chain's CDR3 is CASSKLAGGGYEQYF. In DNA form, the CDR3 reads TGTGCCAGCAGCAAGCTAGCGGGGGGTGGTTACGAGCAGTACTTC. The gene calls are TRBV7-9 and TRBJ2-7, with 11 bases lining up with TRBD2. V dropped 5 bases and J dropped 4; count of bases not matched to a gene: 7. CDR3 length: 15 residues. Germline loops: CDR1 SEHNR, CDR2 FQNEAQ (reference sequence).

The rearrangement joins TRBV12-3 or TRBV12-4 to TRBJ1-3; 8 bases map to TRBD1. Unmatched junction bases numbered 12, after V lost 5 bases and J lost 3 bases. There are 17 residues in the CDR3. The CDR3 loop is CASSRHSGGLNGNTIYF. DNA of the CDR3: TGTGCCAGCAGTCGCCACTCAGGGGGCCTGAATGGAAACACCATATATTTT.

This clonotype appeared many times. The rearrangement links TRBV28 to TRBJ2-5; 7 bases line up with TRBD2. Trimming took 5 bases from V and 12 from J; bases not matched to a gene: 9. Germline V gives CDR1 MDHEN, CDR2 SYDVKM. The CDR3 runs to 12 residues. CDR3 protein: CASSQDPAGEYF. CDR3 bases: TGTGCCAGCAGTCAAGACCCTGCGGGGGAGTACTTC.

This clonotype was observed at least ten times. The V gene is TRBV28, the J gene TRBJ2-1; TRBD2 aligns across 8 bases. V lost 3 bases and J lost 8; bases outside the gene matches: 12. Germline lookup yields CDR1 MDHEN and CDR2 SYDVKM. The CDR3 is 16 amino acids. The CDR3 region has the DNA TGTGCCAGCAGTTTTCCCCCCCGGGGGGGCGGCTATGAGCAGTTCTTC. Protein product: CASSFPPRGGGYEQFF.

Concerning this clonotype itself: Lacking the conserved final phenylalanine or tryptophan, this CDR3 likely reflects a read error. The rearrangement uses TRBV19 and TRBJ2-3; D is uncertain. Germline CDR1 is LNHDA and CDR2 is SQIVND (reference sequence). The V end lost 6 bases, the J end lost 2 bases, and 12 bases lay between the germline ends. The CDR3 contains 14 residues. DNA for the CDR3: TGTGCCAGTAGCCCGGACCCCGCCACAGATACGCAGTATCTT. Its protein is CASSPDPATDTQYL.

This clonotype was seen repeatedly, ten times or more. The chain is built from TRBV7-3 and TRBJ2-2, with D possibly being TRBD1 (5 bases). The ends were cut back, 5 bases at V and 2 bases at J, with 9 bases in the middle. This CDR3 has 14 residues. Germline loops: CDR1 SGHTA, CDR2 FQGTGA. The CDR3 spells CASSPRGNTGELFF. CDR3 coding DNA: TGTGCCAGCAGCCCAAGGGGAAACACCGGGGAGCTGTTTTTT.

Remarks on this clonotype: Since a much larger clone is just one base distant, this may be a read error. The rearrangement joins TRBV28 to TRBJ1-4; the match to TRBD1 covers 8 bases. The CDR3 sequence is 14 residues long. Germline loops: CDR1 MDHEN, CDR2 SYDVKM. CDR3: CDSSQQGVNEKLFF. CDR3 DNA sequence: TGTGACAGCAGTCAACAGGGGGTTAATGAAAAACTGTTTTTT.

This clonotype was counted only a few times. V usage is TRBV4-1 and J usage is TRBJ1-6; TRBD1 matches at 9 bases. Per the germline V gene, CDR1 is MGHRA and CDR2 is YSYEKL. V dropped 4 bases and J dropped 9; count of bases not matched to a gene: 7. The CDR3 is 15 amino acids. This CDR3 is CASSRAADRGSPLHF. The CDR3 region has the DNA TGCGCCAGCAGCCGAGCGGCGGACAGGGGTTCACCCCTCCACTTT.

This clonotype has only a few counts. This chain connects TRBV10-2 to TRBJ2-7; D is ambiguous. The germline V gene encodes CDR1 WSHSY and CDR2 SAAADI. This CDR3 spans 12 amino acids. Trimming shortened V by 7 bases and J by 9 bases, and 16 bases separated the two germline ends. CDR3 coding DNA: TGCGCCAGCACCAAGGACGGGCCTAGGCAGTACTTC. Protein: CASTKDGPRQYF.

This clonotype came up many times. The rearrangement joins TRBV4-2 to TRBJ2-3; TRBD2 aligns across 11 bases. This CDR3 is built from 17 residues. Trimming took 0 bases from V and 1 from J; bases not matched to a gene: 3. The germline gives CDR1 LGHNA, CDR2 YNFKEQ. Here the CDR3 reads CASSQDQLAGGTDTQYF. Written as DNA, the CDR3 is TGTGCCAGCAGCCAAGATCAACTAGCGGGGGGCACAGATACGCAGTATTTT.

This clonotype was detected ten times or more. This chain joins TRBV7-2 and TRBJ2-3; weak D call: TRBD1 (6 bases). The germline V gene has CDR1 SGHTA and CDR2 FQGNSA. V was cut by 4 bases and J by 0 bases, with 17 bases left in between. The CDR3 is 17 residues long. In nucleotides, the CDR3 is TGTGCCAGCAGCTCCCAGGGGTTCCCCTATAGCACAGATACGCAGTATTTT. It yields the protein CASSSQGFPYSTDTQYF.

This clonotype showed up many times. The gene calls are TRBV2 and TRBJ2-1; TRBD2 is a possible D gene (6 bases). The CDR3 sequence is 14 residues long. Trimming took off 6 bases at V and 2 bases at J, with 11 bases between the two ends. CDR1 SNHLY and CDR2 FYNNEI come from the germline V gene. CDR3 bases: TGTGCCAGCAGGGCGGGGTCAACCTACAATGAGCAGTTCTTC. Protein product: CASRAGSTYNEQFF.

There are many counts of this clonotype. J is TRBJ1-2 and V is TRBV18; a possible D gene is TRBD1 (5 bases). V gave up 0 bases and J gave up 6 bases, with 20 bases separating them. The CDR3 contains 17 residues. Germline V gene lookup returns CDR1 KGHSH and CDR2 LQKENI. CDR3 in amino acids: CASSPPSLWTINDGYTF. The CDR3 DNA follows: TGTGCCAGCTCACCACCATCTTTATGGACAATAAACGATGGCTACACCTTC.

V and J are TRBV24-1 and TRBJ1-2, with D unresolved. Trimming removed 1 base from V and 1 base from J, with 6 bases in between. The CDR3 runs to 14 residues. Germline CDR1 is KGHDR and CDR2 is SFDVKD. CDR3 DNA sequence: TGTGCCACCAGTGATTTAACAAGTAACTATGGCTACACCTTC. It yields the protein CATSDLTSNYGYTF.

The chain joins TRBV4-2 to TRBJ2-7, with D perhaps matching TRBD1 (5 bases). There are 13 residues in the CDR3. Germline-derived CDR1 and CDR2 are LGHNA and YNFKEQ. V dropped 2 bases and J dropped 4 bases, with 9 bases sitting between them. The CDR3 DNA is TGTGCCAGCAGCCAAAGCACAGGATACGAGCAGTACTTC. The encoded protein is CASSQSTGYEQYF.

This clonotype has at least ten counts. The V and J genes are TRBV2 and TRBJ1-5, with 9 bases lining up with TRBD1. The trim removed 4 bases at V and 1 base at J, leaving 2 bases unmatched. The CDR3 totals 15 residues. Germline CDR1 is SNHLY and CDR2 is FYNNEI. CDR3 sequence reads: CASSGQGGSNQPQHF. CDR3 nucleotides: TGTGCCAGCAGTGGACAGGGGGGAAGCAATCAGCCCCAGCATTTT.